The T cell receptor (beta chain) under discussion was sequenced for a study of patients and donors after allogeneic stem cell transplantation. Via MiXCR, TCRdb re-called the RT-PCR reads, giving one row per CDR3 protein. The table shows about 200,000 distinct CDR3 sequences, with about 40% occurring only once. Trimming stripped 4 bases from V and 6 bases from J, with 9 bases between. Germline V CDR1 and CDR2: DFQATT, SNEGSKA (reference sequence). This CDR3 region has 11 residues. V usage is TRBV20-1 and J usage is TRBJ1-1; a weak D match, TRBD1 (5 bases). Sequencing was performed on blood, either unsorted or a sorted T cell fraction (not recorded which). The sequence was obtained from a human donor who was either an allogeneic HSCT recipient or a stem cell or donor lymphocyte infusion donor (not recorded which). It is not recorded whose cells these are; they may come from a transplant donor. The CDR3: CSANQGPEAFF. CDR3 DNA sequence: TGCAGTGCTAACCAGGGTCCTGAAGCTTTCTTT.